The 19 T cell receptor beta chains below were found in one sample sequenced in a study of CD8 T cells in ankylosing spondylitis. These receptors lack a known antigen. Whole-study findings and limits: Characteristic, it appeared, of ankylosing spondylitis blood was a TCR beta motif of fewer than 10 highly homologous variants.

TCRdb fed the 5' RACE reads into MiXCR, producing one record per CDR3 protein. Of hundreds of thousands of distinct CDR3 sequences in the sample, 17% were seen once. The sample comprised blood, either unsorted or a sorted T cell fraction (not recorded which). The receptor set was obtained from a male donor with ankylosing spondylitis.

The chain links TRBV6-5 to TRBJ2-2, with D possibly matching TRBD2 (5 bases). The germline V and J ends were trimmed by 1 base and 6 bases, with 9 bases remaining between them. The CDR3 runs to 14 residues. Germline V gene data show CDR1 as MNHEY and CDR2 as SVGAGI. The DNA for the CDR3 is TGTGCCAGCAGTTACTTGACTATTTCCGGGGAGCTGTTTTTT. Translating it yields CASSYLTISGELFF.

CDR3 residues: CASSFQGPTYEQYF. CDR3 nucleotide sequence: TGCGCCAGCAGCTTTCAGGGCCCTACGTACGAGCAGTACTTC. This chain uses TRBV5-1 with TRBJ2-7; a weak D match, TRBD1 (5 bases). Germline-derived CDR1 and CDR2 are SGHRS and YFSETQ. The V and J ends lost 2 bases and 4 bases respectively, with 13 bases between them. CDR3 length: 14 amino acids.

This sequence joins TRBV5-5 and TRBJ2-5, with D possibly TRBD2 on 5 matching bases. Germline CDR1 and CDR2: SGHKS and YYEKEE (reference sequence). V lost 4 bases and J lost 5, with 12 bases in between. There are 13 residues in the CDR3. Written as DNA, the CDR3 is TGTGCCAGCAGCGTAGGGAGTGGGGAGACCCAGTACTTC. Translation gives CASSVGSGETQYF.

This clonotype was recorded a few times. The chain carries TRBV28 and TRBJ1-1, with a possible D match to TRBD1 (5 bases). Trimming shortened V by 7 bases and J by 6 bases, and 15 bases separated the two germline ends. The CDR3 is 13 residues long. The germline V gene has CDR1 MDHEN and CDR2 SYDVKM. CDR3 in DNA: TGTGCCAGCACCGAGGGAGGGGCCCCTGAAGCTTTCTTT. Translation: CASTEGGAPEAFF.

As concerns this clonotype: A junction boundary mismatches the germline segment, possibly from a read error. The rearrangement links TRBV7-7 to TRBJ1-1; D gene unclear. Germline V gene data show CDR1 as SSHAT and CDR2 as FNYEAQ (reference sequence). There are 18 residues in the CDR3. CDR3 sequence reads: CASSLAHSWGSPNTEAFF. As DNA, the CDR3 is TGTGCTAGCAGCTTAGCCCACTCGTGGGGTTCCCCCAACACTGAAGCTTTCTTT.

The rearrangement joins TRBV3-1 to TRBJ2-5, with D possibly being TRBD2 (6 bases). Trimming shortened V by 1 base and J by 5 bases, and 14 bases separated the two germline ends. The CDR3 contains 15 residues. Germline values: CDR1 LGHDT, CDR2 YNNKEL (reference sequence). The CDR3 DNA sequence: TGTGCCAGCAGCCAAGTAAGCGTGGAGGGGGAGACCCAGTACTTC. It is translated as CASSQVSVEGETQYF.

V usage is TRBV28 and J usage is TRBJ2-2; 10 nucleotides line up with TRBD2. The CDR3 totals 17 residues. The V and J ends lost 5 bases and 5 bases, in that order; junction bases with no gene match: 11. The germline CDR1 and CDR2 sequences are MDHEN and SYDVKM. CDR3 nucleotides: TGTGCCAGCAGTCGCCAGCTAGCGGGAGTACGGACCGGGGAGCTGTTTTTT. This sequence encodes CASSRQLAGVRTGELFF. The full variable domain, its missing parts supplied by reference TRBV28 and TRBJ2-2, is DVKVTQSSRYLVKRTGEKVFLECVQDMDHENMFWYRQDPGLGLRLIYFSYDVKMKEKGDIPEGYSVSREKKERFSLILESASTNQTSMYLCASSRQLAGVRTGELFFGEGSRLTVL.

This clonotype was observed a few times. Written as DNA, the CDR3 is TGTGCCAGCAGCTTACGGAGAAGGCCCGGGGTGAGCTCCTACAATGAGCAGTTCTTC. Translating gives CASSLRRRPGVSSYNEQFF. This chain uses TRBV11-2 with TRBJ2-1; a possible D gene is TRBD2 (5 bases). V dropped 2 bases and J dropped 0 bases, with 20 bases sitting between them. The CDR3 runs to 19 residues. The V gene's germline CDR1 is SGHAT and CDR2 FQNNGV.

The rearrangement joins TRBV7-2 to TRBJ2-1; unclear D gene. The germline gives CDR1 SGHTA, CDR2 FQGNSA. This CDR3 contains 15 residues. Trimming took off 1 base at V and 8 bases at J, with 15 bases between the two ends. CDR3 amino acids: CASSLGELGQDEQFF. The CDR3 bases are TGTGCCAGCAGCTTAGGGGAATTGGGTCAGGATGAGCAGTTCTTC.

Only a few counts were recorded for this clonotype. This chain uses TRBV20-1 with TRBJ2-3; D may be TRBD1 (5 bases). Germline values: CDR1 DFQATT, CDR2 SNEGSKA (reference sequence). This CDR3 spans 13 amino acids. Trimming took off 3 bases at V and 4 bases at J, with 11 bases between the two ends. The CDR3 spells CSASSLRADTQYF. The CDR3 bases are TGCAGTGCTAGTAGTCTCAGGGCAGATACGCAGTATTTT.

This chain joins TRBV9 and TRBJ2-1; TRBD2 might be the D (6 bases). CDR3 size: 18 residues. CDR1 and CDR2 (germline): SGDLS, YYNGEE. V was cut by 0 bases and J by 0 bases, with 16 bases left in between. The CDR3 bases are TGTGCCAGCAGCGTAGGGGACTCAAAACAAAGCTCCTACAATGAGCAGTTCTTC. Protein product: CASSVGDSKQSSYNEQFF. The full variable domain, with the rest looked up from reference TRBV9 and TRBJ2-1, is DSGVTQTPKHLITATGQRVTLRCSPRSGDLSVYWYQQSLDQGLQFLIQYYNGEERAKGNILERFSAQQFPDLHSELNLSSLELGDSALYFCASSVGDSKQSSYNEQFFGPGTRLTVL.

This chain uses TRBV2 with TRBJ1-5; D remains unclear. V gave up 3 bases and J gave up 7 bases, with 10 bases separating them. The CDR3 consists of 13 residues. Germline assignment: CDR1 SNHLY and CDR2 FYNNEI. In DNA form, the CDR3 reads TGTGCCAGCAGTGACGACGTGAGGCAGCCCCAGCATTTT. It yields the protein CASSDDVRQPQHF.

V and J are TRBV5-1 and TRBJ2-2; tentative D call: TRBD2 (6 bases). This CDR3 contains 14 residues. In germline, CDR1 is SGHRS, CDR2 YFSETQ. Trimming took off 4 bases at V and 4 bases at J, with 11 bases between the two ends. The CDR3 spells CASSPMGGTGELFF. CDR3 sequence (DNA): TGCGCCAGCAGCCCGATGGGGGGCACCGGGGAGCTGTTTTTT.

The chain joins TRBV19 to TRBJ2-5, with D possibly being TRBD1 (5 bases). Trimming removed 4 bases at V and 5 bases at J, with 11 bases between. The germline CDR1 and CDR2 sequences are LNHDA and SQIVND (reference sequence). The CDR3 is made up of 13 amino acids. CDR3 in amino acids: CASSRAWGETQYF. In nucleotides, the CDR3 is TGTGCCAGTAGTAGGGCTTGGGGCGAGACCCAGTACTTC.

Many counts were recorded for this clonotype. The rearrangement joins TRBV20-1 to TRBJ2-5; 9 bases line up with TRBD2. V shed 3 bases and J 3 bases; nucleotides not matched to a gene: 5. CDR1 is DFQATT, CDR2 SNEGSKA, per germline (reference sequence). This CDR3 region has 14 residues. CDR3 loop: CSARIGGGEETQYF. CDR3 nucleotides: TGCAGTGCTAGGATCGGCGGGGGGGAAGAGACCCAGTACTTC.

The gene calls are TRBV5-1 and TRBJ1-1; D ambiguous. Trimming removed 0 bases at V and 3 bases at J, with 12 bases between. The V gene's germline CDR1 is SGHRS and CDR2 YFSETQ. The CDR3 spans 15 residues. CDR3 bases: TGCGCCAGCAGCTTGGACGTTGGGATTTACACTGAAGCTTTCTTT. Translating gives CASSLDVGIYTEAFF.

In its sample, this clonotype was seen many times. The chain uses TRBV10-3 and TRBJ2-4; D is uncertain. Germline CDR1 reads ENHRY; CDR2 reads SYGVKD. The CDR3 loop spans 14 amino acids. The V and J ends lost 5 bases and 9 bases respectively, with 17 bases between them. CDR3 DNA sequence: TGTGCCATCAGTCCCCGGTCCTCGGACGGCATTCAGTACTTC. Amino acid sequence: CAISPRSSDGIQYF.

This clonotype was seen a handful of times. The chain carries TRBV29-1 and TRBJ2-1; the D gene is possibly TRBD2 (5 bases). The CDR3 is 16 residues long. V was clipped by 1 base and J by 0 bases, with 13 bases between them. Per germline, CDR1 SQVTM and CDR2 ANQGSEA. The CDR3 nucleotides read TGCAGCGTTGAAGGGGGTGCGACTACCTCCTACAATGAGCAGTTCTTC. This codes for CSVEGGATTSYNEQFF.

This clonotype was found many times. The rearrangement uses TRBV5-1 and TRBJ2-1; 14 bases map to TRBD2. The CDR3 runs to 17 residues. CDR1 is SGHRS, CDR2 YFSETQ, per germline. Trimming took 1 base from V and 10 from J; bases not matched to a gene: 10. The CDR3 sequence is CASSLSKGLAGVEEQFF. For the CDR3, the DNA is TGCGCCAGCAGCTTGTCTAAGGGACTAGCGGGAGTAGAGGAGCAGTTCTTC.